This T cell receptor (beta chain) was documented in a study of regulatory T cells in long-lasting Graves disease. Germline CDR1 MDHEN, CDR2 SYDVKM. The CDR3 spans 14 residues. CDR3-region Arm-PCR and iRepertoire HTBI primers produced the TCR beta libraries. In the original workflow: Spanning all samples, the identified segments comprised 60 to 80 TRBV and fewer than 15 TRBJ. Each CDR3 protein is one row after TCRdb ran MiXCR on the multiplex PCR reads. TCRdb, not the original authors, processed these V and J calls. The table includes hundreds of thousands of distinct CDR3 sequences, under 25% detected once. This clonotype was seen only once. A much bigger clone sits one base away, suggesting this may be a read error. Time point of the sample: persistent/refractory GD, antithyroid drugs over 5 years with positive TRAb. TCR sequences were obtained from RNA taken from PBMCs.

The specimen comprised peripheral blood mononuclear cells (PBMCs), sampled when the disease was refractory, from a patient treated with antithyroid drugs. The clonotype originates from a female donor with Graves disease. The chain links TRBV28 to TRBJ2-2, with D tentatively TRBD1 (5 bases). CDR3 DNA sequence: TGTGCCAGCAGTTTAAGGGGTCTGACCGAGGAGCTGTTTTTT. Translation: CASSLRGLTEELFF. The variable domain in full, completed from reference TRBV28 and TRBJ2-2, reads DVKVTQSSRYLVKRTGEKVFLECVQDMDHENMFWYRQDPGLGLRLIYFSYDVKMKEKGDIPEGYSVSREKKERFSLILESASTNQTSMYLCASSLRGLTEELFFGEGSRLTVL.